Below are 5 T cell receptor beta chains sequenced from a single sample in a study of blood T cell repertoires in COVID-19. The method was immunoSEQ multiplex PCR; TCRdb's version includes in-frame clones alone and lacks a portion of them. Among under 500,000 clones, more than 85% were seen once, and the ten largest hold over 4%. The sample consisted of peripheral blood. The origin of the receptors is a woman in her thirties with acute or convalescent COVID-19.

This clone occurred a few times. The chain is built from TRBV27 and TRBJ1-1; D not resolved. Germline CDR1 and CDR2: MNHEY and SMNVEV (reference sequence). V was trimmed by 7 bases and J by 2 bases, leaving 26 bases between them. The CDR3 extends over 18 amino acids. The CDR3: CASTPGSGVGRRNTEAFF. The CDR3 coding sequence is TGTGCCAGCACCCCCGGGTCGGGAGTGGGCCGAAGAAACACTGAAGCTTTCTTT.

The chain employs TRBV5-6 and TRBJ2-2; 7 bases are shared with TRBD2. Germline CDR1 reads SGHDT; CDR2 reads YYEEEE. V gave up 1 base and J gave up 6 bases; unmatched junction bases: 9. This CDR3 is built from 16 residues. The CDR3 nucleotides are TGTGCCAGCAGCTTGCCCCGGGACGGGAGGCCCGGGGAGCTGTTTTTT. Translated: CASSLPRDGRPGELFF.

J is TRBJ2-6 and V is TRBV13; maybe TRBD1 (5 bases). The CDR3 runs 18 residues. Germline loops: CDR1 PRHDT, CDR2 FYEKMQ (reference sequence). V dropped 5 bases and J dropped 4 bases, with 21 bases sitting between them. CDR3 in amino acids: CASSPGRQRGTGANVLTF. The CDR3 nucleotides are TGTGCCAGCAGCCCAGGACGCCAAAGGGGTACAGGGGCCAACGTCCTGACTTTC.

This chain connects TRBV29-1 to TRBJ1-2, with D possibly being TRBD1 (6 bases). The length of the CDR3 is 12 residues. CDR1 is SQVTM and CDR2 is ANQGSEA in the germline V gene. V lost 3 bases to trimming and J lost 4 bases, with 9 bases between them. CDR3 residues: CSVEQGIYGYTF. CDR3 nucleotide sequence: TGCAGCGTTGAGCAGGGGATCTATGGCTACACCTTC.

The chain couples TRBV25-1 to TRBJ1-2; D possibly corresponds to TRBD1 (5 bases). Trimming shortened V by 6 bases and J by 7 bases, and 12 bases separated the two germline ends. Germline V gives CDR1 MGHDK, CDR2 SYGVNS. The CDR3 sequence is 12 residues long. CDR3 sequence: CASSLTGAGYTF. CDR3 nucleotides: TGTGCCAGCAGCCTCACAGGTGCTGGCTACACCTTC.